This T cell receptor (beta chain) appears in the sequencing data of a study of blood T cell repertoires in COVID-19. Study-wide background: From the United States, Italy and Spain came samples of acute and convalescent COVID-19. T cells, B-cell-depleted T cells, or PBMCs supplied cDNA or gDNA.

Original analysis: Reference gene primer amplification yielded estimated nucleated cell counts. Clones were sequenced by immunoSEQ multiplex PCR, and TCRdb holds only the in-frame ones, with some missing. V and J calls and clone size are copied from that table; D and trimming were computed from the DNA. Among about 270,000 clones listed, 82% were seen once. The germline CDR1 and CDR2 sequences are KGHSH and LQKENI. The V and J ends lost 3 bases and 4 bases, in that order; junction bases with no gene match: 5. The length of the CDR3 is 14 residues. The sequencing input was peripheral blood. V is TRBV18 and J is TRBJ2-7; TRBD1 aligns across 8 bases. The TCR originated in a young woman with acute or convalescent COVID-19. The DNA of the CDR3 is TGTGCCAGCTCACCTAGCTGGGACAGGTACGAGCAGTACTTC. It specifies CASSPSWDRYEQYF.